The 25 T cell receptor beta chains below all came from one sample that was sequenced in a study of beta chain features in type 1 diabetes. Investigators reverse transcribed all isolated RNA, so they sequenced expressed TCRB transcripts. The assay was immunoSEQ multiplex PCR, and TCRdb's table has in-frame clones only and misses some. The table records about 340,000 clones, 7.5% to 9% of them present only once. The source material was central memory CD4+ T cells from blood. Receptors were obtained from a young woman in good health.

This clone has a handful of counts. The chain uses TRBV2 and TRBJ2-1; 9 bases are shared with TRBD1. The J segment lost 8 bases and the V segment lost 3 bases, leaving 5 bases of the junction unmatched. This CDR3 spans 14 amino acids. In germline, CDR1 is SNHLY, CDR2 FYNNEI. As DNA, the CDR3 is TGTGCCAGCAGTGAGGGACAGGGAGGCGATGAGCAGTTCTTC. This translates into CASSEGQGGDEQFF.

This clone was detected a few times. The V call is TRBV2, the J call TRBJ1-3, with TRBD1 matching 10 bases. Germline CDR1 reads SNHLY; CDR2 reads FYNNEI. Trimming at V came to 3 bases and at J to 0 bases, leaving 2 bases not matched to a gene. CDR3 length: 16 amino acids. The CDR3 DNA is TGTGCCAGCAGTGACCGGACAGGGGGCTCTGGAAACACCATATATTTT. It yields the protein CASSDRTGGSGNTIYF.

The V and J genes are TRBV2 and TRBJ1-4; no clear D gene. This CDR3 contains 14 residues. Germline CDR1 and CDR2: SNHLY and FYNNEI. V was trimmed by 4 bases and J by 3 bases, leaving 9 bases between them. Here the CDR3 reads CASSVGQPNEKLFF. The CDR3, as DNA: TGTGCCAGCAGTGTCGGGCAGCCTAATGAAAAACTGTTTTTT.

This sequence joins TRBV7-3 and TRBJ2-1, with 7 nucleotides matching TRBD2. Germline V gene sequence: CDR1 SGHTA, CDR2 FQGTGA. This CDR3 is built from 13 residues. V shed 7 bases, J shed 5 bases, and the junction held 5 bases outside the gene matches. In nucleotides, the CDR3 is TGTGCCAGCACGGCTAGCGGAAACAATGAGCAGTTCTTC. This encodes CASTASGNNEQFF.

The V call is TRBV7-3, the J call TRBJ1-1, with D unresolved. This CDR3 is 16 amino acids long. V lost 1 base, J lost 3 bases, and 15 bases lay in between. From germline, CDR1 is SGHTA and CDR2 FQGTGA. The chain's CDR3 is CASSLSPGMRDTEAFF. CDR3 bases: TGTGCCAGCAGCTTAAGTCCCGGGATGCGGGACACTGAAGCTTTCTTT.

This clone was seen only a few times. This rearrangement joins TRBV7-2 to TRBJ2-2; D not certain. The CDR3 runs to 17 residues. Germline V gene lookup returns CDR1 SGHTA and CDR2 FQGNSA. The V end was cut by 2 bases, the J end by 0 bases, with 13 bases between. The CDR3 reads CASSLYSQAANTGELFF. In DNA form, the CDR3 reads TGTGCCAGCAGCTTATATTCTCAGGCCGCGAACACCGGGGAGCTGTTTTTT.

This chain links TRBV7-9 with TRBJ2-5; TRBD2 agrees at 8 bases. The J call may be incorrect, as the DNA end agrees better with TRBJ2-7. Germline V gives CDR1 SEHNR, CDR2 FQNEAQ (reference sequence). The CDR3 is 16 residues long. The CDR3 sequence is CASSLGVSGADYEQYF. The DNA for the CDR3 is TGTGCCAGCAGCTTAGGAGTTAGCGGGGCCGACTACGAGCAGTACTTC.

The gene calls are TRBV5-1 and TRBJ2-5; TRBD2 aligns across 13 bases. J was trimmed by 5 bases and V by 4 bases; bases with no gene match: 5. CDR3 length: 15 amino acids. Germline V gives CDR1 SGHRS, CDR2 YFSETQ. CDR3 in DNA: TGCGCCAGCAGCATTGGGACTAGCGGGAAGGAGACCCAGTACTTC. Translation gives CASSIGTSGKETQYF. The complete variable domain, with remaining parts taken from reference TRBV5-1 and TRBJ2-5, reads KAGVTQTPRYLIKTRGQQVTLSCSPISGHRSVSWYQQTPGQGLQFLFEYFSETQRNKGNFPGRFSGRQFSNSRSEMNVSTLELGDSALYLCASSIGTSGKETQYFGPGTRLLVL.

CDR3 sequence (DNA): TGTGCCAGCAGGGGTTGGAATGAGCAGTTCTTC. The encoded protein is CASRGWNEQFF. The chain uses TRBV5-8 and TRBJ2-1; unclear D gene. V gave up 5 bases and J gave up 7 bases, with 7 bases separating them. Germline lookup yields CDR1 SGHTS and CDR2 YDEGEE. The CDR3 is 11 residues long.

Here the CDR3 reads CASSRNRTGLAKNIQYF. The CDR3 DNA sequence: TGCGCCAGCAGCCGGAACAGGACAGGGTTAGCCAAAAACATTCAGTACTTC. The V gene is TRBV4-3, the J gene TRBJ2-4, with TRBD1 identical over 8 bases. The CDR3 extends over 17 amino acids. V trimming: 4 bases; J trimming: 0 bases; junction bases outside the gene matches: 8. In germline, CDR1 is LGHNA, CDR2 YSLEER.

This clone has at least ten counts. V gene TRBV9 combines with J gene TRBJ2-2, with 10 bases identical to TRBD2. Germline values: CDR1 SGDLS, CDR2 YYNGEE. V was pared by 0 bases and J by 0 bases, with 5 bases of the junction left unmatched. CDR3 length equals 18 residues. CDR3 region: CASSVEGAGGPNTGELFF. The CDR3 coding sequence is TGTGCCAGCAGCGTAGAGGGAGCGGGAGGGCCGAACACCGGGGAGCTGTTTTTT.

The V gene is TRBV7-6, the J gene TRBJ2-7, with a possible D match to TRBD1 (5 bases). In germline, CDR1 is SGHVS, CDR2 FNYEAQ. This CDR3 has 13 amino acids. The V gene lost 3 bases and the J gene lost 1 base, with 7 bases spanning the gap. CDR3 sequence reads: CASSLTASYEQYF. The DNA for the CDR3 is TGTGCCAGCAGCTTGACAGCTTCCTACGAGCAGTACTTC.

The table lists this clone with a few counts. For the CDR3, the DNA is TGTGCCAGCAGACATTACAGCACTAACTATGGCTACACCTTC. It encodes CASRHYSTNYGYTF. This chain joins TRBV7-9 and TRBJ1-2; D not resolved. V was trimmed by 6 bases and J by 0 bases, leaving 11 bases between them. The V gene's germline CDR1 is SEHNR and CDR2 FQNEAQ (reference sequence). The CDR3 has 14 residues.

The J gene is TRBJ2-7, the V gene TRBV27; 8 nucleotides line up with TRBD1. The CDR3 loop spans 14 amino acids. V was clipped by 5 bases and J by 2 bases; unmatched bases: 5. CDR1 MNHEY and CDR2 SMNVEV come from the germline V gene (reference sequence). CDR3 region: CASSRQDRAYEQYF. In DNA form, the CDR3 reads TGTGCCAGCAGTCGACAGGACAGGGCCTACGAGCAGTACTTC.

This clone was picked up many times. The gene calls are TRBV6-6 and TRBJ1-3, with D possibly matching TRBD1 (5 bases). Trimming removed 2 bases at V and 0 bases at J, with 11 bases between. This CDR3 contains 16 residues. Germline-derived CDR1 and CDR2 are MNHNY and SVGAGI (reference sequence). The CDR3 DNA reads TGTGCCAGCAGTTACCATGGGGACCGCTCTGGAAACACCATATATTTT. Translating it yields CASSYHGDRSGNTIYF.

This sequence joins TRBV7-6 and TRBJ2-5; D may be TRBD2 (6 bases). The J call may not be correct, given that the DNA end is closer to TRBJ2-7. CDR3 length equals 12 residues. Looked up from germline, CDR1 is SGHVS and CDR2 is FNYEAQ. DNA for the CDR3: TGTGCCAGTAGCGGATACTCCTACGAGCAGTACTTC. It specifies CASSGYSYEQYF.

J is TRBJ2-2 and V is TRBV2; no definite D call. CDR1 is SNHLY and CDR2 is FYNNEI in the germline V gene. This CDR3 spans 12 amino acids. Trimming removed 7 bases from V and 6 bases from J, with 9 bases in between. DNA of the CDR3: TGTGCCAGCATATGGGGTCCCGGGGAGCTGTTTTTT. Amino acid sequence: CASIWGPGELFF.

This clone has more than one count but fewer than ten. CDR3 DNA: TGTGCCAGCAGCTCCTGGACTAGCGGGAGGGGGGAGACCCAGTACTTC. Translated: CASSSWTSGRGETQYF. V is TRBV11-2 and J is TRBJ2-5; TRBD2 matches at 15 bases. The CDR3 totals 16 residues. Losses at the gene ends were 4 bases for V and 5 bases for J; bases not matched to a gene: 5. Germline V CDR1 and CDR2: SGHAT, FQNNGV. Complete variable domain (other parts from reference TRBV11-2 and TRBJ2-5): EAGVAQSPRYKIIEKRQSVAFWCNPISGHATLYWYQQILGQGPKLLIQFQNNGVVDDSQLPKDRFSAERLKGVDSTLKIQPAKLEDSAVYLCASSSWTSGRGETQYFGPGTRLLVL.

V gene TRBV9 combines with J gene TRBJ2-3; D unresolved. The CDR3 is 14 residues long. Looked up from germline, CDR1 is SGDLS and CDR2 is YYNGEE. V shed 1 base and J shed 1 base, with 7 bases lying between them. CDR3 coding DNA: TGTGCCAGCAGCGTATCAGCGCGCACAGATACGCAGTATTTT. As protein: CASSVSARTDTQYF.

The chain combines TRBV2 with TRBJ2-4, with D perhaps being TRBD1 or TRBD2 (5 bases each). Between the trimmed V and J ends, which lost 4 bases and 7 bases, there was a span of 5 bases. Germline V lookup: CDR1 SNHLY, CDR2 FYNNEI. The CDR3 consists of 11 residues. In DNA, the CDR3 is TGTGCCAGCAGTGGGGGGAACATTCAGTACTTC. Its protein is CASSGGNIQYF.

This clone was seen more than once but under ten times. The chain couples TRBV18 to TRBJ2-5; TRBD1 agrees at 8 bases. The CDR3 has 15 amino acids. Germline CDR1 and CDR2: KGHSH and LQKENI. J gave up 3 bases and V 4 bases, and 7 bases lay outside the gene matches. In DNA, the CDR3 is TGTGCCAGCTCACAGAGGACAGGGCTTGAAGAGACCCAGTACTTC. Translation gives CASSQRTGLEETQYF.

The chain links TRBV28 to TRBJ1-4; perhaps TRBD1 as D (5 bases). Trimming stripped 3 bases from V and 7 bases from J, with 12 bases between. Germline loops: CDR1 MDHEN, CDR2 SYDVKM. This CDR3 is 14 amino acids long. For the CDR3, the DNA is TGTGCCAGCAGTTTTTGGGACGAGAGTGAAAAACTGTTTTTT. Amino acid sequence: CASSFWDESEKLFF.

This clone was observed a few times. This sequence joins TRBV5-1 and TRBJ2-2; the D call may be TRBD1 or TRBD2 (5 bases each). There are 15 residues in the CDR3. V lost 4 bases to trimming and J lost 8 bases, with 18 bases between them. Per the germline V gene, CDR1 is SGHRS and CDR2 is YFSETQ. As DNA, the CDR3 is TGCGCCAGCAGCCCCCGGGACCGCGCATCGGGGGAGCTGTTTTTT. Translation: CASSPRDRASGELFF.

V is TRBV7-8 and J is TRBJ2-2; D is uncertain. The germline gives CDR1 SGHVS, CDR2 FQNEAQ. The CDR3 has 15 amino acids. V lost 5 bases and J 0 bases, leaving 10 bases between the germline ends. CDR3 in DNA: TGTGCCAGCAGCAGCAGTAACGCGAACACCGGGGAGCTGTTTTTT. Its protein product is CASSSSNANTGELFF.

This clone has a count of ten or more. The J gene is TRBJ2-4, the V gene TRBV11-2; D remains unclear. The germline V gene encodes CDR1 SGHAT and CDR2 FQNNGV. Trimming shortened V by 1 base and J by 1 base, and 5 bases separated the two germline ends. The length of the CDR3 is 14 residues. In DNA, the CDR3 is TGTGCCAGCAGCTTAGCTATCGCCAAAAACATTCAGTACTTC. Its protein is CASSLAIAKNIQYF.